Below are 24 T cell receptor beta chains sequenced from a single sample in a study of blood T cells in healthy people across ages (dated by TCRdb to between 2014 and 2017). Libraries were constructed by 5' RACE. Sequencing instrument: Illumina HiSeq 2500. A second PCR of roughly 7 to 12 cycles was run with a J-beta primer mix and a sample-barcoded 5' primer. TCRdb redid the processing of the public reads, applying fastp at Q25 and MiXCR, and retained in-frame beta chains. Entries are consolidated by CDR3 protein sequence, retaining the most common genes and DNA. This sample holds about 1 million distinct CDR3 sequences; around 45% were observed only once. Together, the top ten hold approximately 17% of the sample. The sample was blood. These receptors were collected from a woman aged 55-70 years in good health.

V usage is TRBV7-9 and J usage is TRBJ2-2; 9 positions match TRBD1. The germline V gene has CDR1 SEHNR and CDR2 FQNEAQ (reference sequence). The junction had 11 bases not matched to a gene; V was cut back by 7 bases and J by 5 bases. The CDR3 sequence is 16 residues long. In DNA, the CDR3 is TGTGCCAGCACCTTCGGACAGGGGCAAAGGACCGGGGAGCTGTTTTTT. This gives the protein CASTFGQGQRTGELFF.

The chain links TRBV10-3 to TRBJ2-1; TRBD2 matches at 8 bases. The better agreement between TRBJ2-7 and the DNA end casts doubt on the J call. The germline gives CDR1 ENHRY, CDR2 SYGVKD. The CDR3 runs to 15 residues. CDR3 coding DNA: TGTGCCATCAGGCCGGGACTAGGCTCCTACAATGAGCAGTACTTC. This gives the protein CAIRPGLGSYNEQYF.

This clonotype was seen more than once but under ten times. The chain couples TRBV28 to TRBJ2-7, with D perhaps TRBD2 (6 bases). Germline CDR1 is MDHEN and CDR2 is SYDVKM. V lost 6 bases and J 3 bases, leaving 21 bases between the germline ends. This CDR3 is 16 amino acids long. The CDR3 nucleotides read TGTGCCAGCAGCGCCGGGAGTCCCGGACTCTACTACGAGCAGTACTTC. Encoded protein: CASSAGSPGLYYEQYF.

On this clonotype: The junction differs from germline at one of its ends, possibly a read error. The chain has TRBV20-1 and TRBJ2-3, with a tentative D call TRBD2 (5 bases). The CDR3 is made up of 13 amino acids. The germline gives CDR1 DFQATT, CDR2 SNEGSKA (reference sequence). The CDR3 here is CSTRADLTDTQYF. In DNA, the CDR3 is TGCAGTACTAGAGCCGATCTCACAGATACGCAGTATTTT.

This clonotype was observed a handful of times. The V call is TRBV18, the J call TRBJ2-7, with TRBD1 matching 7 bases. Germline V lookup: CDR1 KGHSH, CDR2 LQKENI. This CDR3 has 14 residues. The trim removed 3 bases at V and 5 bases at J, leaving 7 bases unmatched. CDR3 bases: TGTGCCAGCTCACCCGGGACAGTATACAACGAGCAGTACTTC. This sequence encodes CASSPGTVYNEQYF. Variable domain in full (rest from reference TRBV18 and TRBJ2-7): NAGVMQNPRHLVRRRGQEARLRCSPMKGHSHVYWYRQLPEEGLKFMVYLQKENIIDESGMPKERFSAEFPKEGPSILRIQQVVRGDSAAYFCASSPGTVYNEQYFGPGTRLTVT.

This clonotype was recorded many times. In DNA form, the CDR3 reads TGTGCCAGCAGCTTCTCCGATGGTCAAAAACTGTTTTTT. It yields the protein CASSFSDGQKLFF. This rearrangement joins TRBV11-2 to TRBJ1-4, with D uncertain. The CDR3 totals 13 residues. Germline CDR1 is SGHAT and CDR2 is FQNNGV. Trimming shortened V by 3 bases and J by 9 bases, and 11 bases separated the two germline ends.

This chain joins TRBV20-1 and TRBJ2-3; TRBD1 agrees at 10 bases. The CDR3 has 14 amino acids. The V gene end was trimmed by 5 bases and the J gene end by 0 bases; junction bases not matched to a gene: 2. From germline, CDR1 is DFQATT and CDR2 SNEGSKA (reference sequence). The CDR3 DNA reads TGCAGTGCTGAGGGACAGGGGAGCACAGATACGCAGTATTTT. Translating it yields CSAEGQGSTDTQYF.

Only one count was recorded for this clonotype. The chain links TRBV20-1 to TRBJ2-1; 7 bases align to TRBD2. Germline loops: CDR1 DFQATT, CDR2 SNEGSKA (reference sequence). V was pared by 5 bases and J by 0 bases, with 10 bases of the junction left unmatched. The CDR3 contains 16 residues. CDR3 region: CSAEKSGVSSYNEQFF. CDR3 sequence (DNA): TGCAGTGCTGAAAAAAGCGGGGTCAGCTCCTACAATGAGCAGTTCTTC.

This clonotype turned up a few times. V and J are TRBV20-1 and TRBJ2-1; D call uncertain. Germline V lookup: CDR1 DFQATT, CDR2 SNEGSKA (reference sequence). The CDR3 runs 14 residues. V lost 4 bases and J lost 3, with 13 bases in between. In nucleotides, the CDR3 is TGCAGTGCTATGGCCTCCAATCTCTACAATGAGCAGTTCTTC. It translates to CSAMASNLYNEQFF.

This clonotype showed up just a few times. The CDR3 DNA reads TGCGCCAGCAGCTTGATTGCGGGAGGTAGCACAGATACGCAGTATTTT. This gives the protein CASSLIAGGSTDTQYF. The V and J genes are TRBV5-1 and TRBJ2-3, with 8 bases identical to TRBD2. The V and J ends lost 1 base and 0 bases, in that order; junction bases with no gene match: 4. Germline V gene lookup returns CDR1 SGHRS and CDR2 YFSETQ. The CDR3 extends over 16 amino acids.

This chain connects TRBV11-2 to TRBJ2-1; 12 nucleotides line up with TRBD2. V was clipped by 5 bases and J by 9 bases; unmatched bases: 8. The CDR3 covers 15 residues. Germline V gene lookup returns CDR1 SGHAT and CDR2 FQNNGV. As DNA, the CDR3 is TGTGCCAGCAGCCAGTGGACTAGCGGGAAGGGTGAGCAGTTCTTC. Amino acid sequence: CASSQWTSGKGEQFF.

In this sample, this clonotype turned up a few times. CDR3 sequence (DNA): TGTGCCAGCAGTGTCCGGGGACAGATTAATTCACCCCTCCACTTT. It is translated as CASSVRGQINSPLHF. This chain connects TRBV6-1 to TRBJ1-6; 7 positions agree with TRBD1. This CDR3 contains 15 residues. After removal of 4 bases from V and 6 bases from J, the junction contained 6 bases not matched to a gene. Germline lookup yields CDR1 MNHNS and CDR2 SASEGT.

In its sample, this clonotype was seen a few times. The chain recombines TRBV9 with TRBJ2-1; 8 nucleotides line up with TRBD1. Germline V gene sequence: CDR1 SGDLS, CDR2 YYNGEE. Trimming cost V 0 bases and J 8 bases; bases outside gene matches: 7. This CDR3 is 15 amino acids long. The CDR3 protein is CASSVEVQGAYEQFF. The CDR3 nucleotides read TGTGCCAGCAGCGTAGAGGTCCAGGGGGCATATGAGCAGTTCTTC.

The rearrangement uses TRBV7-8 and TRBJ2-1; a possible D gene is TRBD2 (5 bases). V was trimmed by 5 bases and J by 6 bases, leaving 8 bases between them. There are 12 residues in the CDR3. CDR1 and CDR2 (germline): SGHVS, FQNEAQ. CDR3 DNA: TGTGCCAGCAGCGTGACTATCAATGAGCAGTTCTTC. Protein sequence: CASSVTINEQFF.

This clonotype has at least ten counts. The genes are TRBV6-5 and TRBJ2-1; 9 bases are shared with TRBD1. The CDR3 extends over 15 amino acids. CDR1 and CDR2 from the germline V gene are MNHEY and SVGAGI. The trim removed 5 bases at V and 3 bases at J, leaving 5 bases unmatched. CDR3 in DNA: TGTGCCAGCAGTCCGGGACAGGGCGGCTACAATGAGCAGTTCTTC. Translated, it gives CASSPGQGGYNEQFF.

A few counts support this clonotype. This chain joins TRBV29-1 and TRBJ2-3; D is unresolved. The V end lost 6 bases, the J end lost 1 base, and 8 bases lay between the germline ends. CDR1 SQVTM and CDR2 ANQGSEA come from the germline V gene. The CDR3 loop spans 12 amino acids. The CDR3 sequence is CSVFTGTDTQYF. CDR3 sequence (DNA): TGCAGCGTCTTCACAGGCACAGATACGCAGTATTTT.

This chain uses TRBV14 with TRBJ2-4; TRBD2 agrees at 8 bases. CDR1 SGHDN and CDR2 FVKESK come from the germline V gene. V was pared by 2 bases and J by 3 bases, with 6 bases of the junction left unmatched. The CDR3 is made up of 16 amino acids. CDR3 protein: CASSQTAGVDKNIQYF. The DNA for the CDR3 is TGTGCCAGCAGCCAAACAGCGGGGGTAGACAAAAACATTCAGTACTTC.

This chain uses TRBV20-1 with TRBJ2-3, with 10 bases matching TRBD2. The CDR3 extends over 16 amino acids. V was clipped by 2 bases and J by 2 bases; unmatched bases: 7. CDR1 is DFQATT, CDR2 SNEGSKA, per germline (reference sequence). CDR3 amino acids: CSARPKREGHTDTQYF. In DNA, the CDR3 is TGCAGTGCTAGACCAAAGCGGGAGGGCCACACAGATACGCAGTATTTT.

The chain carries TRBV27 and TRBJ1-4, with D hard to call. Per the germline V gene, CDR1 is MNHEY and CDR2 is SMNVEV (reference sequence). The CDR3 contains 17 residues. The V and J ends lost 2 bases and 7 bases respectively, with 20 bases between them. CDR3 DNA sequence: TGTGCCAGCAGTTTAGGCGGGAGGCTGCACGTTGGTGAAAAACTGTTTTTT. Translating gives CASSLGGRLHVGEKLFF.

For the CDR3, the DNA is TGTGCCAGCAGCTTAGGGACTAGCGGGAGTGTGCAGTACTTC. It yields the protein CASSLGTSGSVQYF. This chain connects TRBV7-3 to TRBJ2-7, with TRBD2 matching over 14 bases. V trimming: 2 bases; J trimming: 9 bases; junction bases outside the gene matches: 3. Germline CDR1 and CDR2: SGHTA and FQGTGA. The CDR3 consists of 14 residues.

This clonotype was seen repeatedly, ten times or more. The genes are TRBV29-1 and TRBJ2-5; D possibly corresponds to TRBD2 (5 bases). The CDR3 consists of 13 residues. Looked up from germline, CDR1 is SQVTM and CDR2 is ANQGSEA. Trimming pared 1 base from V and 5 bases from J, leaving 11 bases between. The DNA of the CDR3 is TGCAGCGTTGAAGGACCCCAGCGGGAGACCCAGTACTTC. Residues: CSVEGPQRETQYF.

This clonotype came up a few times. The gene calls are TRBV7-6 and TRBJ2-2, with D possibly TRBD1 on 6 matching bases. V was trimmed by 1 base and J by 5 bases, leaving 11 bases between them. Germline V gene data show CDR1 as SGHVS and CDR2 as FNYEAQ. The CDR3 is 15 residues long. This CDR3 reads CASSLVQGLTGELFF. Here the CDR3 DNA reads TGTGCCAGCAGCTTAGTGCAGGGGCTTACCGGGGAGCTGTTTTTT.

This chain joins TRBV11-2 and TRBJ1-1; D possibly corresponds to TRBD1 (6 bases). Germline CDR1 and CDR2: SGHAT and FQNNGV. V was shortened by 4 bases and J by 1 base, with 13 bases between the two germline ends. This CDR3 is built from 15 residues. The CDR3 DNA is TGTGCCAGCAGCTCGCGGACAGCCCCGAACACTGAAGCTTTCTTT. As protein: CASSSRTAPNTEAFF.

Concerning this clonotype itself: A single base separates this from a much larger clone, so it may be a read error. The gene calls are TRBV7-2 and TRBJ2-4, with D possibly being TRBD1 (6 bases). The DNA end is a closer match to TRBJ2-5, so the J assignment may be wrong. CDR1 and CDR2 (germline): SGHTA, FQGNSA. This CDR3 is 15 amino acids long. The CDR3 spells CASSLAGAAQETQYF. The CDR3 DNA reads as TGTGCCAGCAGCTTAGCGGGGGCCGCTCAAGAGACCCAGTACTTC.